The subject of this entry is one T cell receptor beta chain. Antigen unknown. Other DNA sequences in this sample translate to the same CDR3. The CDR3 length is 15 residues. The germline V gene encodes CDR1 MNHNS and CDR2 SASEGT. Trimming took off 0 bases at V and 7 bases at J, with 12 bases between the two ends. Profiling relied on immunoSEQ multiplex PCR, and the TCRdb table lists in-frame clones only, not all of them. The sample gives 150,000 to 200,000 clones, 85% to 95% of which show up once; 10% is in the top ten. This sample was taken from a study of T cell responses to AZD1222 COVID-19 vaccine. Overall study context: Second-dose groups at about 4 or about 12 weeks were pooled. Study observations and caveats: Just six people given AZD1222 tested seropositive at baseline. Most donors were white British, females outnumbered males, and clonal diversity was possibly underestimated. With two AZD1222 doses given, Spike-specific TCR breadth and depth both rose.

This receptor was obtained from an adult in good health. Specimen: peripheral blood, collected on day 0 of AZD1222 vaccination. The V and J genes are TRBV6-1 and TRBJ1-4; unclear D gene. The CDR3 here is CASSEARGGVEKLFF. The CDR3 DNA follows: TGTGCCAGCAGTGAAGCCCGGGGAGGTGTTGAAAAACTGTTTTTT.